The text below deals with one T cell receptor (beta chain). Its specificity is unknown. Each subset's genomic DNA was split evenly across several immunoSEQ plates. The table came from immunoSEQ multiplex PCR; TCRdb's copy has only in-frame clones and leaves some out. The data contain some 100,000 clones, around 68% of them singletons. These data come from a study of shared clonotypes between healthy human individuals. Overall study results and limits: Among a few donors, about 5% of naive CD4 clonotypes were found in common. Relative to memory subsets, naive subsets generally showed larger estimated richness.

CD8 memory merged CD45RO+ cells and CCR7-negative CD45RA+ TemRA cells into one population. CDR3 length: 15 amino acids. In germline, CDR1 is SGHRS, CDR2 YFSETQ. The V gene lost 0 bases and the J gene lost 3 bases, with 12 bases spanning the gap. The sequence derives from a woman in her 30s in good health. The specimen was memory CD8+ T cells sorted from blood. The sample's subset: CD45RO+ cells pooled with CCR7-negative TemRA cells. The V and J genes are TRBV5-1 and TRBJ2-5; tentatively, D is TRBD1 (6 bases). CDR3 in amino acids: CASSLALQGEETQYF. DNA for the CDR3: TGCGCCAGCAGCTTGGCCCTACAGGGTGAAGAGACCCAGTACTTC.